Presented here are 11 T cell receptor beta chains from one specimen sequenced in a study of response to subunit inactivated influenza vaccine. TCRdb fed the RT-PCR reads into MiXCR, producing one record per CDR3 protein. This table has approximately 530,000 distinct CDR3 sequences, approximately 7.8% appearing once. Specimen: PBMCs from blood, collected roughly 24 months after vaccination. The receptors were gathered from a man aged 45 to 70 who received an inactivated influenza vaccine.

This clonotype has only a few counts. The V and J genes are TRBV6-5 and TRBJ2-2; 11 bases agree with TRBD2. Germline assignment: CDR1 MNHEY and CDR2 SVGAGI. This CDR3 is 16 amino acids long. V lost 0 bases and J lost 5; bases outside the gene matches: 2. CDR3 bases: TGTGCCAGCAGTTACTCGGCTAGCGGGAGGACCGGGGAGCTGTTTTTT. Its protein is CASSYSASGRTGELFF.

The sample holds many counts of this clonotype. The genes are TRBV11-2 and TRBJ1-2, with D unclear. In germline, CDR1 is SGHAT, CDR2 FQNNGV. CDR3 length: 14 residues. Trimming took off 5 bases at V and 0 bases at J, with 10 bases between the two ends. The CDR3 protein is CASSPRGSNYGYTF. The DNA of the CDR3 is TGTGCCAGCAGCCCCCGCGGGTCTAACTATGGCTACACCTTC.

In its sample, this clonotype was seen many times. This rearrangement joins TRBV6-1 to TRBJ1-2; tentative D call: TRBD1 (5 bases). Germline V gene sequence: CDR1 MNHNS, CDR2 SASEGT. V dropped 2 bases and J dropped 3 bases, with 13 bases sitting between them. This CDR3 contains 15 residues. The chain's CDR3 is CASSEQPQGYYGYTF. The CDR3 DNA sequence: TGTGCCAGCAGTGAACAGCCCCAGGGCTACTATGGCTACACCTTC.

This clonotype was picked up a small number of times. The chain employs TRBV7-7 and TRBJ2-2; D uncertain. The CDR3 is made up of 13 amino acids. Germline CDR1 is SSHAT and CDR2 is FNYEAQ (reference sequence). V was clipped by 1 base and J by 6 bases, with 6 bases between them. CDR3 nucleotide sequence: TGTGCCAGCAGCTTAGAACCGGCCGGGGAGCTGTTTTTT. This translates into CASSLEPAGELFF.

This clonotype was counted a few times. The V and J genes are TRBV20-1 and TRBJ2-1; possible D gene TRBD1, 5 bases. Germline values: CDR1 DFQATT, CDR2 SNEGSKA (reference sequence). This CDR3 is 15 amino acids long. Trimming pared 0 bases from V and 7 bases from J, leaving 16 bases between. CDR3 sequence reads: CSARDFKGRENEQFF. The CDR3 DNA reads as TGCAGTGCTAGAGATTTTAAGGGGCGAGAAAATGAGCAGTTCTTC.

Ten or more counts support this clonotype. This chain joins TRBV7-2 and TRBJ1-1; possible D gene TRBD1, 5 bases. Trimming cost V 5 bases and J 0 bases, with 13 bases left between them. The CDR3 extends over 15 amino acids. Germline loops: CDR1 SGHTA, CDR2 FQGNSA. The CDR3 nucleotides read TGTGCCAGCAGCGGAACCGGGACGGTGAACACTGAAGCTTTCTTT. Its translation: CASSGTGTVNTEAFF. The whole variable domain, remainder taken from reference TRBV7-2 and TRBJ1-1, is GAGVSQSPSNKVTEKGKDVELRCDPISGHTALYWYRQSLGQGLEFLIYFQGNSAPDKSGLPSDRFSAERTGGSVSTLTIQRTQQEDSAVYLCASSGTGTVNTEAFFGQGTRLTVV.

The chain recombines TRBV20-1 with TRBJ2-1; D may match TRBD1 or TRBD2 (6 bases each). Trimming took off 7 bases at V and 3 bases at J, with 13 bases between the two ends. Germline V gene data show CDR1 as DFQATT and CDR2 as SNEGSKA (reference sequence). There are 13 residues in the CDR3. CDR3 DNA: TGCAGTGGAACGCGGGACAACTACAATGAGCAGTTCTTC. Protein product: CSGTRDNYNEQFF.

This sequence joins TRBV5-1 and TRBJ2-7, with D maybe TRBD1 (5 bases). CDR1 SGHRS and CDR2 YFSETQ come from the germline V gene. Trimming took 4 bases from V and 3 from J, leaving 20 bases between them. CDR3 size: 16 residues. In nucleotides, the CDR3 is TGCGCCAGCAGCCCCAACCCGTCAGGGATAAGCTACGAGCAGTACTTC. Amino acids: CASSPNPSGISYEQYF.

The chain links TRBV20-1 to TRBJ2-7; the match to TRBD2 covers 8 bases. Per germline, CDR1 DFQATT and CDR2 SNEGSKA (reference sequence). Germline trimming cut 3 bases from V and 2 bases from J; bases unmatched to any gene: 9. The CDR3 runs to 15 residues. The CDR3 loop is CSARALAGNPYEQYF. The CDR3 DNA reads as TGCAGTGCTAGGGCCCTAGCGGGTAATCCCTACGAGCAGTACTTC.

The chain carries TRBV12-3 or TRBV12-4 and TRBJ2-5; D perhaps matches TRBD2 (5 bases). V gave up 6 bases and J gave up 0 bases, with 11 bases separating them. This CDR3 has 14 residues. The CDR3: CASSLGNYQETQYF. In nucleotides, the CDR3 is TGTGCCAGCAGCCTCGGGAATTACCAAGAGACCCAGTACTTC.

This clonotype was found a few times. The V call is TRBV3-1, the J call TRBJ2-5, with D maybe TRBD1 (6 bases). CDR1 is LGHDT and CDR2 is YNNKEL in the germline V gene (reference sequence). The V gene lost 4 bases and the J gene lost 2 bases, with 14 bases spanning the gap. There are 15 residues in the CDR3. CDR3 coding DNA: TGTGCCAGCAGCCCCAGAACCGGACAGCAAGAGACCCAGTACTTC. Protein sequence: CASSPRTGQQETQYF.